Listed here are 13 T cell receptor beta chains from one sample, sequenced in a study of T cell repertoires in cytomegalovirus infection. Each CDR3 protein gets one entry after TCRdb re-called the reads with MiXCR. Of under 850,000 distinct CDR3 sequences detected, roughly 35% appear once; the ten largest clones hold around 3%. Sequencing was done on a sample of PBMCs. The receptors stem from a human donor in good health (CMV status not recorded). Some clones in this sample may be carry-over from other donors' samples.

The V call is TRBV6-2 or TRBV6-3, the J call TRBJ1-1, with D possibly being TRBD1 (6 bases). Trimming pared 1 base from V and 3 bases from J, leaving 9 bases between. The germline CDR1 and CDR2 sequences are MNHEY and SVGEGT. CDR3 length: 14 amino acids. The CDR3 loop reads CASSYWGQHTEAFF. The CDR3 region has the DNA TGTGCCAGCAGTTACTGGGGGCAGCACACTGAAGCTTTCTTT.

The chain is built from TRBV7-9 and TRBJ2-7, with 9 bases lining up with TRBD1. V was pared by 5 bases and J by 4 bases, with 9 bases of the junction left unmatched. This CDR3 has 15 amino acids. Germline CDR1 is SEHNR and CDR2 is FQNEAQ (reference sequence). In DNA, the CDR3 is TGTGCCAGCAGCATGGACAGGGGAGTTGGGTACGAGCAGTACTTC. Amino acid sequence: CASSMDRGVGYEQYF.

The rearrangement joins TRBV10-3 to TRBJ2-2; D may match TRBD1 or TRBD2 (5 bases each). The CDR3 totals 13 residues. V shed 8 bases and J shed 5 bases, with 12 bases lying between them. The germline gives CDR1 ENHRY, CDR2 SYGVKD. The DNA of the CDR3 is TGTGCCATCTCCGTGGGGGTGACCGGGGAGCTGTTTTTT. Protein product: CAISVGVTGELFF.

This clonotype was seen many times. The CDR3 coding sequence is TGTGCCAGCAGGGATTCGGGGACGGACTCCTACGAGCAGTACTTC. Encoded protein: CASRDSGTDSYEQYF. This chain joins TRBV7-2 and TRBJ2-7; either TRBD1 or TRBD2 may fit D (5 bases each). The length of the CDR3 is 15 residues. Looked up from germline, CDR1 is SGHTA and CDR2 is FQGNSA. Trimming left V 6 bases short and J 0 bases short, with 15 bases between.

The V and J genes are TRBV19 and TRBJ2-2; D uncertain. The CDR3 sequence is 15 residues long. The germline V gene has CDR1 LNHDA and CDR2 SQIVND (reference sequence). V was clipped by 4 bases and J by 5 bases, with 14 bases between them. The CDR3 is CASSREYPSTGELFF. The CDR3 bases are TGTGCCAGTAGTAGAGAGTATCCATCTACCGGGGAGCTGTTTTTT.

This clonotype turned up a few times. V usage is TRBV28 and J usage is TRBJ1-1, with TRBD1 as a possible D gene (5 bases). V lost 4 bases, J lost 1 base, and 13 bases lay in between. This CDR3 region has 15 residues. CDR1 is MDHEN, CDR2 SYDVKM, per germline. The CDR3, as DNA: TGTGCCAGCAGTTGGAACTGGGACGCGAACACTGAAGCTTTCTTT. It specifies CASSWNWDANTEAFF.

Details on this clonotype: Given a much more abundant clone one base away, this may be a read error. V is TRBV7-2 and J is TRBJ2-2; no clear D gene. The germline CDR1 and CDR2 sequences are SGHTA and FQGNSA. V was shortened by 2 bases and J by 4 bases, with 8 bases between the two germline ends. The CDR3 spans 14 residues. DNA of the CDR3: TGTGCCAGCAGCTTATTCCGGACCACCGGGGAGCTGTTTTTT. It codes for CASSLFRTTGELFF. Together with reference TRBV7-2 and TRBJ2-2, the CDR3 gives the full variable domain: GAGVSQSPSNKVTEKGKDVELRCDPISGHTALYWYRQSLGQGLEFLIYFQGNSAPDKSGLPSDRFSAERTGGSVSTLTIQRTQQEDSAVYLCASSLFRTTGELFFGEGSRLTVL.

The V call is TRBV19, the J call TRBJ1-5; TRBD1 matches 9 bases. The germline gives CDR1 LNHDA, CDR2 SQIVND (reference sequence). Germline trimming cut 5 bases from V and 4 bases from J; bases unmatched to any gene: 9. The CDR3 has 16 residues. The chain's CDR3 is CASSDPGQGSNQPQHF. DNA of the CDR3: TGTGCCAGTAGTGACCCCGGACAGGGGAGTAATCAGCCCCAGCATTTT.

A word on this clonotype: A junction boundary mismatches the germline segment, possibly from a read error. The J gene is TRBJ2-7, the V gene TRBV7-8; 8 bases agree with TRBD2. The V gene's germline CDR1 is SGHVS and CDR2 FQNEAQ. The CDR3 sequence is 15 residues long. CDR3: CDSSASGGLSYEQYF. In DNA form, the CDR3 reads TGTGACAGCAGCGCAAGCGGGGGTCTCTCCTACGAGCAGTACTTC. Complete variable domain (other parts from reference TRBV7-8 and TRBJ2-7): GAGVSQSPRYKVAKRGQDVALRCDPISGHVSLFWYQQALGQGPEFLTYFQNEAQLDKSGLPSDRFFAERPEGSVSTLKIQRTQQEDSAVYLCDSSASGGLSYEQYFGPGTRLTVT.

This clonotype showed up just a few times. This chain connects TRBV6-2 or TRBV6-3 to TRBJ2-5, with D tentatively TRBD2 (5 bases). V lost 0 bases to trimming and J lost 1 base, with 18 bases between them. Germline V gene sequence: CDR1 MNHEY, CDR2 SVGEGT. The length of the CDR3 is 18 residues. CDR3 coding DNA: TGTGCCAGCAGTTACTCGAGAGTCGGGGAGAGACTCCAAGAGACCCAGTACTTC. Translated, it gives CASSYSRVGERLQETQYF.

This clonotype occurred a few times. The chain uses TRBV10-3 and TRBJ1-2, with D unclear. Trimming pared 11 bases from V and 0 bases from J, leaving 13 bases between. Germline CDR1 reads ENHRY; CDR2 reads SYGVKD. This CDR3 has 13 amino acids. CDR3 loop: CAAAETPNYGYTF. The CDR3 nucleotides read TGTGCCGCGGCCGAGACTCCTAACTATGGCTACACCTTC.

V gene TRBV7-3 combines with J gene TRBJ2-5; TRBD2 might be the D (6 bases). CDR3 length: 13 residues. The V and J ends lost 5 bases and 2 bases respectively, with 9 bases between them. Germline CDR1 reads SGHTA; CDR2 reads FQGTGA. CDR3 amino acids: CASSASVQETQYF. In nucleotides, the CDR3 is TGTGCCAGCAGCGCTAGCGTACAAGAGACCCAGTACTTC.

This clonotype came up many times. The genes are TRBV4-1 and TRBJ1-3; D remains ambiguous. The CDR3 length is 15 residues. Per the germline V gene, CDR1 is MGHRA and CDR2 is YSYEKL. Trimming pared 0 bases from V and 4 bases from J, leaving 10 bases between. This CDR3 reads CASSQEEVSGNTIYF. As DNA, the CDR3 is TGCGCCAGCAGCCAAGAGGAGGTCTCAGGAAACACCATATATTTT.